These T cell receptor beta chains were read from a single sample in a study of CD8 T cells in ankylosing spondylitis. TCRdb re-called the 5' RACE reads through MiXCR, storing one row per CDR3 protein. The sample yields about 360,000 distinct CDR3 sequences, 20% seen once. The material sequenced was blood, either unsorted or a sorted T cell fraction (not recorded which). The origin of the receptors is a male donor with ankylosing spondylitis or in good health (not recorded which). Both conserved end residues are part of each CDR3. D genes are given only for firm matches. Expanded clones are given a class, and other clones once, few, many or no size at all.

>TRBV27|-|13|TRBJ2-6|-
TGTGCCAGCAGTGTCCTCCGCCAGGACGTCCTGACTTTC
CASSVLRQDVLTF
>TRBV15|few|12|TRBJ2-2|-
TGTGCCACCAGCAGTAACACCGGGGAGCTGTTTTTT
CATSSNTGELFF
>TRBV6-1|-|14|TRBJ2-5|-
TGTGCCAGCACAGGATGGTCGGGGTCTGAGACCCAGTACTTC
CASTGWSGSETQYF
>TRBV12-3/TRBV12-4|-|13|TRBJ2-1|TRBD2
TGTGCCAGCCGAGCGAGACTAGCCAATGAGCAGTTCTTC
CASRARLANEQFF
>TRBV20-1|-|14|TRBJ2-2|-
TGCAGTGCTAGAGCAGACAGTGTGACCGGGGAGCTGTTTTTT
CSARADSVTGELFF
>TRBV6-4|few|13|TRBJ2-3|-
TGTGCCAGCAGCGGGACTCCAACAGATACGCAGTATTTT
CASSGTPTDTQYF
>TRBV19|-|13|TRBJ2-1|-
TGTGCCAGTAGTATAGATACAGGGAATGAGCAGTTCTTC
CASSIDTGNEQFF
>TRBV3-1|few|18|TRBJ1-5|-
TGTGCCAGCAGCCCGGGGCAGGCAAAGCCTTATAGCAATCAGCCCCAGCATTTT
CASSPGQAKPYSNQPQHF
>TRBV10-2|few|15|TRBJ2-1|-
TGCGCCAGCAGTCCTGGGGGGGCGGCCTACAATGAGCAGTTCTTC
CASSPGGAAYNEQFF
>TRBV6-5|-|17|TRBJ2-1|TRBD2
TGTGCCAGCAGTTTGGCCCCGGGACTAGCGGGGGACAATGAGCAGTTCTTC
CASSLAPGLAGDNEQFF
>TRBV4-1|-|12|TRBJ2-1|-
TGCGCCAGCAGCCAAGATCAACAGGAGCAGTTCTTC
CASSQDQQEQFF
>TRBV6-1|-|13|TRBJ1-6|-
TGTGCCAGCAGCACTGGACTTCCCGGGGCCCTCCACTTT
CASSTGLPGALHF
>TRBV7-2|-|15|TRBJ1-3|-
TGTGCCAGCAGCCTAGGACCGTTTTACGGAAACACCATATATTTT
CASSLGPFYGNTIYF
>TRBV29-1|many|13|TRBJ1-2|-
TGCAGCGTTGCGTCGGGCACGGACTATGGCTACACCTTC
CSVASGTDYGYTF
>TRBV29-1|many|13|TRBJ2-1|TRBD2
TGCAGCACCCGAGGCGGGGGACTCCATGAGCAGTTCTTC
CSTRGGGLHEQFF
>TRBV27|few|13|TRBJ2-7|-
TGTGCCAGCAGTGACCGACAGGGAGGCGAGCAGTACTTC
CASSDRQGGEQYF
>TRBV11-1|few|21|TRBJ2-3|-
TGTGCCAGCAGCTTAGGCCCAACCGGCTGGGGGGGCCCTATTAGCACAGATACGCAGTATTTT
CASSLGPTGWGGPISTDTQYF
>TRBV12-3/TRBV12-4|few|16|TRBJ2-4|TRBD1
TGTGCCAGCAGTTTAGGGACAGGGTTTGACAAAAACATTCAGTACTTC
CASSLGTGFDKNIQYF
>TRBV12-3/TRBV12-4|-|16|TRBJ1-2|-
TGTGCCAGCAGTCTTGCCGGGGGCATTACTAACTATGGCTACACCTTC
CASSLAGGITNYGYTF
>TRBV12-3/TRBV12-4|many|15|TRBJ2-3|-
TGTGCCAGCGGACTGGGGGACACTAGCACAGATACGCAGTATTTT
CASGLGDTSTDTQYF
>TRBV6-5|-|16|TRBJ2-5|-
TGTGCCAGCAGTTACTCTCCTAGAAAGGCTCGGGAGACCCAGTACTTC
CASSYSPRKARETQYF
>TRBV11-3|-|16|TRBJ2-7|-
TGTGCCAGCAGCTTAGATCATGGGGGCAGCTCCTACGAGCAGTACTTC
CASSLDHGGSSYEQYF
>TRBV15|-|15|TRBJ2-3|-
TGTGCCACCAGCAGGACCGATTCCTTCACAGATACGCAGTATTTT
CATSRTDSFTDTQYF
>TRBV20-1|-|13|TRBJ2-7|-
TGCAGTGCTAGACAGGGGACCTCCTACGAGCAGTACTTC
CSARQGTSYEQYF
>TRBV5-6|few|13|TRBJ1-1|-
TGTGCCAGCAGCTCGGACACCCACACTGAAGCTTTCTTT
CASSSDTHTEAFF
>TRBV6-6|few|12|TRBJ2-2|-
TGTGCCAGCAGTCTCGTGTGGGGGGAGCTGTTTTTT
CASSLVWGELFF
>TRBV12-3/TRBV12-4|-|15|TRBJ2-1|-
TGTGCCAGCAGTTTTAGCCAGGGAGCGTACAATGAGCAGTTCTTC
CASSFSQGAYNEQFF
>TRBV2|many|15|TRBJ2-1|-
TGTGCCAGCAGTGAAGAACCGAGCTCCTACAATGAGCAGTTCTTC
CASSEEPSSYNEQFF
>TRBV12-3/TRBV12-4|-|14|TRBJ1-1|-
TGTGCCAGCAGGAGAGGGGAAAGGGGCACTGAAGCTTTCTTT
CASRRGERGTEAFF
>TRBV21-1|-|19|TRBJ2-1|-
TGTGCCAGCAGACCGGGACGTGAGACCCCCAGGAGCTCCTACAATGAGCAGTTCTTC
CASRPGRETPRSSYNEQFF
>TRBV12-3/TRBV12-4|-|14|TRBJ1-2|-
TGTGCCAGCAGTTTAGTGGGGTTCCCAGGGGGCTACACCTTC
CASSLVGFPGGYTF
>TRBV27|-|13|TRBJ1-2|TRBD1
TGTGCCAGCAGAGTAACAGGGGACTATGGCTACACCTTC
CASRVTGDYGYTF
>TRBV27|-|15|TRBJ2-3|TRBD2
TGTGCCAGCAGTTTTAGACTAGCGGGAGATTATACGCAGTATTTT
CASSFRLAGDYTQYF
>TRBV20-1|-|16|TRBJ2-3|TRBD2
TGCAGTGCTAGAGAGACACTAGCGGGGAGCACAGATACGCAGTATTTT
CSARETLAGSTDTQYF
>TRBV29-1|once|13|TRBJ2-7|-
TGCAGCGTTGAAGAAGCGGCGGGCTACGAGCAGTACTTC
CSVEEAAGYEQYF
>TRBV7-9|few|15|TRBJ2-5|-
TGTGCCAGCAGCTTAGGGGCCGAGATGGGGGAGACCCAGTACTTC
CASSLGAEMGETQYF
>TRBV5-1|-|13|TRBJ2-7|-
TGCGCCAGCAGCTCGGGCAGTTACTACGAGCAGTACTTC
CASSSGSYYEQYF
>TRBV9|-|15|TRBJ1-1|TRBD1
TGTGCCAGCAGCGCCCGACAGGGGGGGAACACTGAAGCTTTCTTT
CASSARQGGNTEAFF
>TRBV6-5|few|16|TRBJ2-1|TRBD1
TGTGCCAGCAGTTACTCCCGACAGGGGGCCTACAATGAGCAGTTCTTC
CASSYSRQGAYNEQFF
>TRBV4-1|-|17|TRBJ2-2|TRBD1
TGCGCCAGCAGCCAAGAGGGACAGGGTCCGGACACCGGGGAGTTGTTTTTT
CASSQEGQGPDTGELFF
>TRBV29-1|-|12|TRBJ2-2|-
TGCAGCGGCAAAAATAGTCTCGGGGAGCTGTTTTTT
CSGKNSLGELFF
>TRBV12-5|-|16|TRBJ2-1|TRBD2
TGTGCTAGTGGGTGGACTAGCGGTAACTCCTACAATGAGCAGTTCTTC
CASGWTSGNSYNEQFF
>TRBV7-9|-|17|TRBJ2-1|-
TGTGCCAGCAGCTTGGGGGTCCAGGGTACATCCTACAATGAGCAGTTCTTC
CASSLGVQGTSYNEQFF
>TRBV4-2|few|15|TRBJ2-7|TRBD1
TGTGCCAGCAGCCAAGGAGCAGGGGGCGCTTACGAGCAGTACTTC
CASSQGAGGAYEQYF
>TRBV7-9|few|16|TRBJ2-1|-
TGTGCCAGCAGCCCGGACCGGGGGCCCTCTTACAATGAGCAGTTCTTC
CASSPDRGPSYNEQFF
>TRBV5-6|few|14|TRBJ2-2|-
TGTGCCAGCAGCTTTAGGGTTGTCACCGGGGAGCTGTTTTTT
CASSFRVVTGELFF